The clone carrying this T cell receptor (beta chain) has a count of ten or more. Per the germline V gene, CDR1 is SEHNR and CDR2 is FQNEAQ (reference sequence). The CDR3 runs to 15 residues. The V gene lost 5 bases and the J gene lost 2 bases, with 15 bases spanning the gap. The source of the sample is a study of T cell repertoires in cytomegalovirus infection. TCRdb redid the calling of the reads with MiXCR, one entry per CDR3 protein. Here the sample spans fewer than 550,000 distinct CDR3 sequences, 16% being singletons. Sequenced input: CD8+ T cells from PBMCs. The receptor's source is a human donor in good health (CMV status not recorded). Some clones in this sample may be carry-over from other donors' samples. This sequence joins TRBV7-9 and TRBJ1-2, with D perhaps TRBD1 (5 bases). This CDR3 is CASSQPLTDNYGYTF. Written as DNA, the CDR3 is TGTGCCAGCAGCCAACCGCTGACAGACAACTATGGCTACACCTTC.